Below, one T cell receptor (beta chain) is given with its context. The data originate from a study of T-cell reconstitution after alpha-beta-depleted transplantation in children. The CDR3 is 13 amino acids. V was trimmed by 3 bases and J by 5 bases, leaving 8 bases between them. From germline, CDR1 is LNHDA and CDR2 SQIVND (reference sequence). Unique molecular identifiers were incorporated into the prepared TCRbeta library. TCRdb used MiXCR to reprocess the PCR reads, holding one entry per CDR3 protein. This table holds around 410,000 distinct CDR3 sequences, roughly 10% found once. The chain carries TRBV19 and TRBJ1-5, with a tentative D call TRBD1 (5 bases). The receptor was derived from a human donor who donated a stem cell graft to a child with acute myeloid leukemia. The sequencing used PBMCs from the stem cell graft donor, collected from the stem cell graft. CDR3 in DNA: TGTGCCAGTAGTATTACGGGGGATCAGCCCCAGCATTTT. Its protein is CASSITGDQPQHF.